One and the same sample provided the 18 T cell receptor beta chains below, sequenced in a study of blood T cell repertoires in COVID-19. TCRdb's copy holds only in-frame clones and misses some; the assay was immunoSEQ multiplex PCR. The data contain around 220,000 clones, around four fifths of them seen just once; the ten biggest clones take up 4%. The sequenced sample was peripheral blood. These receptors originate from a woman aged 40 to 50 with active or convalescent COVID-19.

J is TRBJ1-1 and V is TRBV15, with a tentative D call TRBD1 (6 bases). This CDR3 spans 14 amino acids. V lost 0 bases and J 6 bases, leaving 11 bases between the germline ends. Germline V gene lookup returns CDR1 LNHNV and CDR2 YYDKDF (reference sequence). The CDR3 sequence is CATSRDRGRAEAFF. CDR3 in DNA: TGTGCCACCAGCAGAGATAGGGGGAGGGCTGAAGCTTTCTTT.

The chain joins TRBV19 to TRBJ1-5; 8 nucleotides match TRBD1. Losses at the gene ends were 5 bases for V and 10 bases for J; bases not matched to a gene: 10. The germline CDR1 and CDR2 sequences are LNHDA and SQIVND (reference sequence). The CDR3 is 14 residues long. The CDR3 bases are TGTGCCAGTAGTTTGACAGGGGAGACCAACCCCCAGCATTTT. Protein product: CASSLTGETNPQHF.

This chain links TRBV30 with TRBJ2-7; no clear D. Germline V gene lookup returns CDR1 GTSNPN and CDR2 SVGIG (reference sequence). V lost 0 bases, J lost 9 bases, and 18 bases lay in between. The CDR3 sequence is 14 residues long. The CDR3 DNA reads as TGTGCCTGGAGTGTACTAAACAAATCTACGAGGCAGTACTTC. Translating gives CAWSVLNKSTRQYF.

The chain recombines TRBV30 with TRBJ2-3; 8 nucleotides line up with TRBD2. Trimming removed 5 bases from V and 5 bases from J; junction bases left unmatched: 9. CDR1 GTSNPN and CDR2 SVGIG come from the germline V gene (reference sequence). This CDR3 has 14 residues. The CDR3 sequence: CAWGAGGVRDTQYF. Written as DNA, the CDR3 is TGTGCCTGGGGGGCGGGGGGCGTAAGAGATACGCAGTATTTT.

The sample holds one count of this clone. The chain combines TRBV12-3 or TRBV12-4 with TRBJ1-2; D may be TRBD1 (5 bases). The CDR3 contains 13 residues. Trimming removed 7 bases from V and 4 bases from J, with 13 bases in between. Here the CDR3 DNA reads TGTGCCAGCAACGCCGGGACTCTCTATGGCTACACCTTC. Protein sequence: CASNAGTLYGYTF.

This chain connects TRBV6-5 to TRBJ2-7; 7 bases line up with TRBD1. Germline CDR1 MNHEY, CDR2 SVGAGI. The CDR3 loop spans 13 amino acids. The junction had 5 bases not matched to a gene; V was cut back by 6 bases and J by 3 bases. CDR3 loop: CASRRQGSYEQYF. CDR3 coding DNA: TGTGCCAGCAGGCGACAGGGTAGCTACGAGCAGTACTTC.

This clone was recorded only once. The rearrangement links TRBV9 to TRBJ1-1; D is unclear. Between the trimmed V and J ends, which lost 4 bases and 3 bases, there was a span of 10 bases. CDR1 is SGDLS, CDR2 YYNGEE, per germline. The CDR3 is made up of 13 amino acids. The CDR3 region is CASSLTGDTEAFF. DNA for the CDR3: TGTGCCAGCAGCCTCACCGGGGACACTGAAGCTTTCTTT.

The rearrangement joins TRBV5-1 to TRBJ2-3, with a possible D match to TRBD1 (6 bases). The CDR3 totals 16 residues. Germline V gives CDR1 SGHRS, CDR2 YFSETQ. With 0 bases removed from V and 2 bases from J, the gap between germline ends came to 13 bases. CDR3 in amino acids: CASSLEAAGDTDTQYF. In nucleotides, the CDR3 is TGCGCCAGCAGCTTGGAAGCGGCAGGGGACACAGATACGCAGTATTTT.

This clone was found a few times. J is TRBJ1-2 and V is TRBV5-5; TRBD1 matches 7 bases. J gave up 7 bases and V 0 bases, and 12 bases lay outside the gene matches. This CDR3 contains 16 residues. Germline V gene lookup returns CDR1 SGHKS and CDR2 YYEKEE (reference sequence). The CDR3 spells CASSLAADRVLGGYTF. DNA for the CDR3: TGTGCCAGCAGCTTGGCCGCCGACAGGGTATTGGGTGGCTACACCTTC.

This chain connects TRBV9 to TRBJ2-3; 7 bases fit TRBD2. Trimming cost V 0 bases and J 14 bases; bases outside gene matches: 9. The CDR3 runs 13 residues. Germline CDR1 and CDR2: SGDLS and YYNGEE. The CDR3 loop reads CASSVAPAGLRYF. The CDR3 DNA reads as TGTGCCAGCAGCGTAGCTCCAGCGGGGTTGAGGTATTTT.

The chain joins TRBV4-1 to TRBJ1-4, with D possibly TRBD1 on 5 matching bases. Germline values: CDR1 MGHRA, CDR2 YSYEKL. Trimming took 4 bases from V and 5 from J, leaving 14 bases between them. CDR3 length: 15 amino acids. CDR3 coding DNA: TGCGCCAGCAGCCCCCTGGGACTGGGGAATGAAAAACTGTTTTTT. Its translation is CASSPLGLGNEKLFF.

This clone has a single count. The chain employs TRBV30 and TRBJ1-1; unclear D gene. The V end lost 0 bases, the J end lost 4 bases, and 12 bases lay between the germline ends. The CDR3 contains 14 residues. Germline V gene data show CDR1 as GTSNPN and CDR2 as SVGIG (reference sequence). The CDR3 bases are TGTGCCTGGAGTGTCTCCAGTTCTTCCACTGAAGCTTTCTTT. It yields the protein CAWSVSSSSTEAFF.

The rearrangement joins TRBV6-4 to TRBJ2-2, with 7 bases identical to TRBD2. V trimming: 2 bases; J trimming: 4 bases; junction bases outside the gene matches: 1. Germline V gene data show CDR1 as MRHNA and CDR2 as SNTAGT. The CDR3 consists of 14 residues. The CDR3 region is CASSDSGVTGELFF. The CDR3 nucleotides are TGTGCCAGCAGTGACAGCGGGGTCACCGGGGAGCTGTTTTTT.

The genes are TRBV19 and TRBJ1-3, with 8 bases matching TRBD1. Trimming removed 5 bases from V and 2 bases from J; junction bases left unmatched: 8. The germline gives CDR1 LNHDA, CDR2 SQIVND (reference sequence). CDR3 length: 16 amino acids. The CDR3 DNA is TGTGCCAGTAGTTTCGGGACAGGCTCAACTGGAAACACCATATATTTT. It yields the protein CASSFGTGSTGNTIYF.

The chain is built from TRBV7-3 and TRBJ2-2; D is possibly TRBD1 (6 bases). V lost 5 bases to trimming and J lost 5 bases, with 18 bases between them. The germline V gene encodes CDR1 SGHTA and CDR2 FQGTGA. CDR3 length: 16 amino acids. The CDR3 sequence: CASSLQGSTRTGELFF. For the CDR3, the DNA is TGTGCCAGCAGCCTGCAGGGGTCAACAAGGACCGGGGAGCTGTTTTTT.

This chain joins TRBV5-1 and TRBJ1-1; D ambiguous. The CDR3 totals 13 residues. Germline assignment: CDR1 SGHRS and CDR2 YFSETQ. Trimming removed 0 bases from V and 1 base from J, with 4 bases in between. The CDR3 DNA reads TGCGCCAGCAGCTTGGGAGAGAACACTGAAGCTTTCTTT. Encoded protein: CASSLGENTEAFF.

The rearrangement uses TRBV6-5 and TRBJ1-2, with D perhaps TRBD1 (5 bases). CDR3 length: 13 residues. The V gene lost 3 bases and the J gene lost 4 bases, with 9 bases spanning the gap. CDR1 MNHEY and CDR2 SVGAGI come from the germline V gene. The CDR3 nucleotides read TGTGCCAGCAGTTATAAGGGGATCTATGGCTACACCTTC. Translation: CASSYKGIYGYTF.

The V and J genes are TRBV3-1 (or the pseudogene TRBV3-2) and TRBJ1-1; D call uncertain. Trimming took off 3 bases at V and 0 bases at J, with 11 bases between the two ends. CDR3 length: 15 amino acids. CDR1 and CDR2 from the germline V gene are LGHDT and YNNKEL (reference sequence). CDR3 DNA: TGTGCCAGCAGCCACAGCGGGCCCTTGAACACTGAAGCTTTCTTT. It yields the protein CASSHSGPLNTEAFF.